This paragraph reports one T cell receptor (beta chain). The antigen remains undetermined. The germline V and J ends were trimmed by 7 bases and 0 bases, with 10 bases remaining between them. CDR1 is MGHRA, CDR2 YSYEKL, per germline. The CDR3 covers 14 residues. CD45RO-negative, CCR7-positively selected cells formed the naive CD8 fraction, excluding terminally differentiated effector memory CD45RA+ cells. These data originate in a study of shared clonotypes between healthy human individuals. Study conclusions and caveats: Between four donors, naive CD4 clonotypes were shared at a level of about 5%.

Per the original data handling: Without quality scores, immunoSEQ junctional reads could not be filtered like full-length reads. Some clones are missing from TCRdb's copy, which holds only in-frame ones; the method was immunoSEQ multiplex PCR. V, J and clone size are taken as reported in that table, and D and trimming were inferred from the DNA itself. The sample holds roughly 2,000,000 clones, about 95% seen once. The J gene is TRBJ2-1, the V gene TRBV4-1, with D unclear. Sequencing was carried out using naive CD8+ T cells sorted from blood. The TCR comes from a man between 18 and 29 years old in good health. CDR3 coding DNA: TGCGCCAGCAACTTTGCAGACTCCTACAATGAGCAGTTCTTC. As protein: CASNFADSYNEQFF.